The rows below give T cell receptor beta chains drawn from one sample of a study of T-cell memory formation after mild COVID-19. TCRdb re-analysed the 5' RACE reads in MiXCR, keeping a single row per CDR3 protein. The sample consists of about 470,000 distinct CDR3 sequences, roughly 20% of them appearing once. Sequenced sample: PBMCs or a T cell subset sorted from them (not recorded which). These receptors all stem from an adult woman who had mild COVID-19 (a few samples of this study predate the infection). Cell type and time point are not known. The CDR3 runs from the conserved cysteine through the conserved F or W. A D gene is named only where the DNA matches it firmly. Clone size is stated in some rows and not others, as once, few, many or a class when expanded.

J: TRBJ2-3
size: many
D: NA
V: TRBV5-1
CDR3: CASSFSGTRTDTQYF
DNA: TGCGCCAGCAGCTTTTCGGGGACCCGCACAGATACGCAGTATTTT

J: TRBJ1-2
size: few
D: NA
V: TRBV19
CDR3: CASSKVGTNYGYTF
DNA: TGTGCCAGTAGTAAGGTTGGGACTAACTATGGCTACACCTTC

J: TRBJ2-7
size: few
D: NA
V: TRBV5-6
CDR3: CASSYYSYEQYF
DNA: TGTGCCAGCAGCTACTACTCCTACGAGCAGTACTTC

J: TRBJ2-2
size: NA
D: TRBD1
V: TRBV4-1
CDR3: CASSQVGQAGELFF
DNA: TGCGCCAGCAGCCAAGTAGGACAGGCCGGGGAGCTGTTTTTT

J: TRBJ1-5
size: NA
D: TRBD1
V: TRBV19
CDR3: CASSTPTGAGNQPQHF
DNA: TGTGCCAGTAGTACCCCGACAGGGGCTGGCAATCAGCCCCAGCATTTT

J: TRBJ2-1
size: NA
D: TRBD2
V: TRBV7-2
CDR3: CASSLNGLDPFF
DNA: TGTGCCAGCAGCTTAAATGGACTAGACCCGTTCTTC

J: TRBJ1-1
size: few
D: NA
V: TRBV14
CDR3: CASSGFTEAFF
DNA: TGTGCCAGCAGCGGGTTCACTGAAGCTTTCTTT

J: TRBJ2-3
size: NA
D: NA
V: TRBV20-1
CDR3: CSARVIDTQYF
DNA: TGCAGTGCTAGAGTCATAGATACGCAGTATTTT

J: TRBJ2-3
size: NA
D: TRBD1
V: TRBV7-2
CDR3: CASSQGQGAGADTQYF
DNA: TGTGCCAGCAGCCAAGGACAGGGGGCCGGGGCAGATACGCAGTATTTT

J: TRBJ2-1
size: NA
D: TRBD1
V: TRBV27
CDR3: CASSSHGDRTGEQFF
DNA: TGTGCCAGCAGTTCCCACGGGGACAGGACGGGTGAGCAGTTCTTC

J: TRBJ1-1
size: NA
D: NA
V: TRBV5-1
CDR3: CASSPEGRNTEAFF
DNA: TGCGCCAGCAGCCCGGAGGGGCGGAACACTGAAGCTTTCTTT

J: TRBJ2-7
size: NA
D: NA
V: TRBV7-2
CDR3: CASALSSAFSYEQYF
DNA: TGTGCCAGCGCCCTGTCATCGGCCTTCTCCTACGAGCAGTACTTC

J: TRBJ2-1
size: few
D: TRBD2
V: TRBV29-1
CDR3: CSVFSGRSNEQFF
DNA: TGCAGCGTGTTTAGCGGGAGGTCGAATGAGCAGTTCTTC

J: TRBJ2-5
size: many
D: NA
V: TRBV18
CDR3: CASSSDSQETQYF
DNA: TGTGCCAGCTCGTCGGACAGCCAAGAGACCCAGTACTTC

J: TRBJ1-4
size: NA
D: NA
V: TRBV2
CDR3: CASSERVTNEKLFF
DNA: TGTGCCAGCAGTGAAAGGGTGACTAATGAAAAACTGTTTTTT

J: TRBJ2-5
size: many
D: NA
V: TRBV5-1
CDR3: CASSPGQTQETQYF
DNA: TGCGCCAGCAGCCCGGGCCAAACTCAAGAGACCCAGTACTTC

J: TRBJ2-3
size: NA
D: NA
V: TRBV5-1
CDR3: CASSLRQGGPPATDTQYF
DNA: TGCGCCAGCAGCTTACGGCAGGGAGGACCCCCTGCCACAGATACGCAGTATTTT

J: TRBJ2-1
size: few
D: TRBD2
V: TRBV7-8
CDR3: CASTRARESSYNEQFF
DNA: TGTGCCAGCACCCGAGCGCGGGAGAGCTCCTACAATGAGCAGTTCTTC

J: TRBJ1-5
size: NA
D: NA
V: TRBV20-1
CDR3: CSALGATANSNQPQHF
DNA: TGCAGTGCCCTGGGGGCGACCGCGAATAGCAATCAGCCCCAGCATTTT

J: TRBJ2-3
size: NA
D: NA
V: TRBV5-6
CDR3: CASSRDWSTDTQYF
DNA: TGTGCCAGCAGCCGGGACTGGAGTACAGATACGCAGTATTTT

J: TRBJ1-6
size: NA
D: NA
V: TRBV20-1
CDR3: CSAREGGRVNNSPLHF
DNA: TGCAGTGCTAGAGAAGGAGGCAGGGTGAATAATTCACCCCTCCACTTT

J: TRBJ2-2
size: many
D: TRBD2
V: TRBV24-1
CDR3: CATSDISSGSPGELFF
DNA: TGTGCCACCAGTGATATCTCTAGCGGGAGCCCCGGGGAGCTGTTTTTT

J: TRBJ2-7
size: NA
D: TRBD1
V: TRBV4-1
CDR3: CASSRPGQGVNEQYF
DNA: TGCGCCAGCAGCCGACCGGGACAGGGTGTCAACGAGCAGTACTTC

J: TRBJ1-2
size: NA
D: TRBD1
V: TRBV5-1
CDR3: CASSGDSNYGYTF
DNA: TGCGCCAGCAGCGGGGACAGTAACTATGGCTACACCTTC

J: TRBJ2-7
size: NA
D: NA
V: TRBV10-1
CDR3: CASSAKRGDYCYEQYF
DNA: TGCGCCAGCAGTGCCAAAAGGGGGGACTACTGTTACGAGCAGTACTTC

J: TRBJ2-1
size: NA
D: NA
V: TRBV7-2
CDR3: CASSLPPGGEQFF
DNA: TGTGCCAGCAGCTTACCACCCGGGGGTGAGCAGTTCTTC

J: TRBJ2-3
size: NA
D: TRBD2
V: TRBV20-1
CDR3: CSATEVDTRLAGVFSTDTQYF
DNA: TGCAGTGCTACCGAGGTCGATACGAGACTAGCGGGAGTTTTTAGCACAGATACGCAGTATTTT

J: TRBJ2-1
size: NA
D: NA
V: TRBV14
CDR3: CASSQHRKKTYNEQFF
DNA: TGTGCCAGCAGCCAACACAGGAAAAAAACCTACAATGAGCAGTTCTTC

J: TRBJ2-2
size: NA
D: NA
V: TRBV12-2
CDR3: CASRTYTIAGDYSSNTGELFF
DNA: TGTGCAAGTCGCACCTATACTATAGCGGGGGACTACTCGTCGAACACCGGGGAGCTGTTTTTT

J: TRBJ2-3
size: few
D: TRBD2
V: TRBV9
CDR3: CASSVEAGGWDTQYF
DNA: TGTGCCAGCAGCGTAGAGGCGGGGGGCTGGGATACGCAGTATTTT

J: TRBJ2-7
size: few
D: TRBD2
V: TRBV4-2
CDR3: CASSQVTSWGYEQYF
DNA: TGTGCCAGCAGCCAGGTGACTAGCTGGGGCTACGAGCAGTACTTC

J: TRBJ2-7
size: NA
D: NA
V: TRBV30
CDR3: CAWSSPARTTYEQYF
DNA: TGTGCCTGGAGCTCCCCAGCCCGGACCACCTACGAGCAGTACTTC

J: TRBJ2-7
size: many
D: NA
V: TRBV5-1
CDR3: CASSLGGNAYEQYF
DNA: TGCGCCAGCAGCTTAGGAGGGAACGCCTACGAGCAGTACTTC

J: TRBJ2-1
size: NA
D: TRBD2
V: TRBV7-9
CDR3: CASSFGTSGKYDEQFF
DNA: TGTGCCAGCAGCTTTGGCACTAGCGGGAAGTATGATGAGCAGTTCTTC

J: TRBJ1-4
size: NA
D: NA
V: TRBV3-1
CDR3: CASSGGRSELFF
DNA: TGTGCCAGCAGCGGAGGGCGGTCGGAACTGTTTTTT

J: TRBJ2-1
size: NA
D: NA
V: TRBV20-1
CDR3: CSARDPSGLLPHEQFF
DNA: TGCAGTGCTAGAGATCCGTCGGGACTCCTGCCCCATGAGCAGTTCTTC

J: TRBJ2-3
size: NA
D: TRBD2
V: TRBV4-1
CDR3: CASSQDPSGWGDTQYF
DNA: TGCGCCAGCAGCCAAGACCCTAGCGGTTGGGGCGATACGCAGTATTTT

J: TRBJ1-5
size: NA
D: NA
V: TRBV18
CDR3: CASSPSGYNQPQHF
DNA: TGTGCCAGCTCACCTTCAGGGTACAATCAGCCCCAGCATTTT

J: TRBJ1-1
size: NA
D: TRBD1
V: TRBV7-8
CDR3: CASSLGQGAAFF
DNA: TGTGCCAGCAGCTTAGGACAGGGTGCAGCTTTCTTT

J: TRBJ2-7
size: NA
D: NA
V: TRBV6-1
CDR3: CASSGDLYEQYF
DNA: TGTGCCAGCAGTGGCGACTTGTACGAGCAGTACTTC

J: TRBJ2-7
size: NA
D: NA
V: TRBV5-4
CDR3: CASSLYLGYPMGEQYF
DNA: TGTGCCAGCAGCTTGTATCTCGGGTACCCGATGGGGGAGCAGTACTTC

J: TRBJ2-1
size: NA
D: TRBD2
V: TRBV24-1
CDR3: CATSDSGGRRNEQFF
DNA: TGTGCCACCAGTGATTCCGGCGGGAGAAGGAATGAGCAGTTCTTC

J: TRBJ1-5
size: NA
D: TRBD1
V: TRBV11-2
CDR3: CASSFRQGINQPQHF
DNA: TGTGCCAGCAGCTTCAGACAGGGCATCAATCAGCCCCAGCATTTT

J: TRBJ2-1
size: few
D: NA
V: TRBV20-1
CDR3: CSARFLTDEQFF
DNA: TGCAGTGCTAGATTTCTAACCGATGAGCAGTTCTTC

J: TRBJ2-6
size: few
D: NA
V: TRBV20-1
CDR3: CSASREVMGEHSGANVLTF
DNA: TGCAGTGCTAGTCGGGAAGTGATGGGGGAACACTCTGGGGCCAACGTCCTGACTTTC

J: TRBJ2-1
size: few
D: NA
V: TRBV7-9
CDR3: CASSERTDAGALNEQFF
DNA: TGTGCCAGCAGCGAACGAACAGATGCAGGGGCCCTCAATGAGCAGTTCTTC

J: TRBJ2-7
size: few
D: NA
V: TRBV7-2
CDR3: CASSLNRALEQYF
DNA: TGTGCCAGCAGCTTAAACAGGGCCCTCGAGCAGTACTTC